These T cell receptor beta chains were read from a single sample in a study of T-cell memory formation after mild COVID-19. TCRdb independently ran MiXCR on the 5' RACE reads; one entry per CDR3 protein. The data contain some 600,000 distinct CDR3 sequences, approximately 15% of them singletons. The sequenced sample was PBMCs or a T cell subset sorted from them (not recorded which). These receptors came from an adult woman who had mild COVID-19 (a few samples of this study predate the infection). Cell type and time point are not known. CDR3s include the opening cysteine and the closing phenylalanine or tryptophan. D genes are given only for firm matches. Size is stated for part of the rows, as once, few or many counts, or as a class when the clone is expanded.

D: .
size: .
V: TRBV12-3/TRBV12-4
J: TRBJ1-5
DNA: TGTGCCAGCAGTTTTGCGGGGGCGCAGCGCAATCAGCCCCAGCATTTT
CDR3: CASSFAGAQRNQPQHF

D: .
size: .
V: TRBV24-1
J: TRBJ2-1
DNA: TGTGCCACCAGTGACTCGACTAGGCCCTCCTACAATGAGCAGTTCTTC
CDR3: CATSDSTRPSYNEQFF

D: .
size: many
V: TRBV3-1
J: TRBJ2-7
DNA: TGTGCCAGCAGCCCCCAGGGCTTAGCTGGGTCCGAGCAGTACTTC
CDR3: CASSPQGLAGSEQYF

D: .
size: .
V: TRBV9
J: TRBJ2-5
DNA: TGTGCCAGCAGCGTAGTGTATGGGGGGCAAGAGACCCAGTACTTC
CDR3: CASSVVYGGQETQYF

D: TRBD1
size: few
V: TRBV6-6
J: TRBJ1-6
DNA: TGTGCCAGCAGTTACTCGACAGGGGATAATTCACCCCTCCACTTT
CDR3: CASSYSTGDNSPLHF

D: .
size: few
V: TRBV7-2
J: TRBJ2-7
DNA: TGTGCCAGCAGCTACTTGACACCTTACGAGCAGTACTTC
CDR3: CASSYLTPYEQYF

D: .
size: once
V: TRBV28
J: TRBJ2-2
DNA: TGTGCCAGCAGTTTGTGGGACTCGAACACCGGGGAGCTGTTTTTT
CDR3: CASSLWDSNTGELFF

D: TRBD2
size: .
V: TRBV4-2
J: TRBJ2-1
DNA: TGTGCCAGCAGCCAAGATCCGGGACTAGCGGGCCTTGATTCCTACAATGAGCAGTTCTTC
CDR3: CASSQDPGLAGLDSYNEQFF

D: TRBD1
size: .
V: TRBV12-3/TRBV12-4
J: TRBJ1-1
DNA: TGTGCCAGCAGGTCCGGACAGGGGAACACTGAAGCTTTCTTT
CDR3: CASRSGQGNTEAFF

D: .
size: .
V: TRBV2
J: TRBJ1-5
DNA: TGTGCCAGCATGGTAGCCAGCAATCAGCCCCAGCATTTT
CDR3: CASMVASNQPQHF

D: TRBD2
size: many
V: TRBV3-1
J: TRBJ2-1
DNA: TGTGCCAGCAGCCAACCCACTAGCGGTGAGCAGTTCTTC
CDR3: CASSQPTSGEQFF

D: TRBD1
size: few
V: TRBV7-9
J: TRBJ2-7
DNA: TGTGCCAGCGGGTCCGGGACAGGGGTTGGGGAGCAGTACTTC
CDR3: CASGSGTGVGEQYF

D: .
size: few
V: TRBV7-9
J: TRBJ2-1
DNA: TGTGCCAGCAGCTCCATCCGGGAGCTCGCCTACAATGAGCAGTTCTTC
CDR3: CASSSIRELAYNEQFF

D: .
size: .
V: TRBV12-3/TRBV12-4
J: TRBJ2-7
DNA: TGTGCCAGCCGCGTTTCGGGAGACTACGAGCAGTACTTC
CDR3: CASRVSGDYEQYF

D: .
size: .
V: TRBV11-2
J: TRBJ1-1
DNA: TGTGCCAGCAGCTTGAAATCGGAGAACACTGAAGCTTTCTTT
CDR3: CASSLKSENTEAFF